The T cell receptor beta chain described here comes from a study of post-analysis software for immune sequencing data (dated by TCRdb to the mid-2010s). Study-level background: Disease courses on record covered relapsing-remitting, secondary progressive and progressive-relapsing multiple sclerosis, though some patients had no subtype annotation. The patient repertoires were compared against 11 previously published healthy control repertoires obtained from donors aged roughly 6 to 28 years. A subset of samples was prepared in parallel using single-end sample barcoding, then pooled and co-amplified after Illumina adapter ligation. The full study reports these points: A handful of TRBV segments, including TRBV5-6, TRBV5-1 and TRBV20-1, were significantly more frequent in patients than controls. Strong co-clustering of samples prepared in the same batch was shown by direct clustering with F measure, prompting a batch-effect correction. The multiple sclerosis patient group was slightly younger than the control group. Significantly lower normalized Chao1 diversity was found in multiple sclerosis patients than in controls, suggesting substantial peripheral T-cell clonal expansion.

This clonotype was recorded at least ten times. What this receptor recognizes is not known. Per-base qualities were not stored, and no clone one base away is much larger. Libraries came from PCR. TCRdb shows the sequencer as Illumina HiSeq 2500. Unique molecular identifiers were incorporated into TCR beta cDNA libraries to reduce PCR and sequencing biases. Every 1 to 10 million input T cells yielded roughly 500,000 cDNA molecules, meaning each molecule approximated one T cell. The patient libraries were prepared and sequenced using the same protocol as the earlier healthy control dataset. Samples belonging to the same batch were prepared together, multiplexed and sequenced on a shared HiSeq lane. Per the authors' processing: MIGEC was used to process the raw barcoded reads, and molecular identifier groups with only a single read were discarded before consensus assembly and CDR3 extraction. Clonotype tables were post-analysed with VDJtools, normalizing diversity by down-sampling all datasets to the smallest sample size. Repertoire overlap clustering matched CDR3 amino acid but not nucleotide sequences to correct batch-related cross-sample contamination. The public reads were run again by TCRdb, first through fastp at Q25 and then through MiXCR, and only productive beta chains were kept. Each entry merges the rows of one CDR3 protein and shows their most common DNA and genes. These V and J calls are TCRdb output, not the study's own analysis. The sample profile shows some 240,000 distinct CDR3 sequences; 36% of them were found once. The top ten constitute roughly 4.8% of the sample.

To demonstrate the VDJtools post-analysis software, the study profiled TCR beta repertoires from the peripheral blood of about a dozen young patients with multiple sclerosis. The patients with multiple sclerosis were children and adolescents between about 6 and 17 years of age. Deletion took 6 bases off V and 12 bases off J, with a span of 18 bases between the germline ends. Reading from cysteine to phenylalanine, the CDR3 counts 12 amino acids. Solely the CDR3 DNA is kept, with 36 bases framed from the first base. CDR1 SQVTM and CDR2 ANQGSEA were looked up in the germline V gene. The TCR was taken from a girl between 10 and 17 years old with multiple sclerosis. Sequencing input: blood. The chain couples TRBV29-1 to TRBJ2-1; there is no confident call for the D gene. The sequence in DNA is TGCAGCGTGTTATTAACCCGCCCCCCGCAGTTCTTC. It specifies CSVLLTRPPQFF.